This entry features one TCR beta chain sequence. This specimen comes from a study of Ad26.COV2.S vaccination and SARS-CoV-2 variants. The treatment: some 19 received Ad26.COV2.S at low or high dose, single or two shots; about 5 received placebo; per-sample allocation not given. Collection of samples fell on day 63 after the first vaccine or placebo injection. There are 14 residues in the CDR3. Losses at the gene ends were 3 bases for V and 7 bases for J; bases not matched to a gene: 9. Germline V lookup: CDR1 DFQATT, CDR2 SNEGSKA (reference sequence). Generated by immunoSEQ multiplex PCR, the TCRdb table keeps only in-frame clones and is missing some. The sample yields some 390,000 clones, around 89% seen once.

Sequencing used peripheral blood, obtained in a trial of Ad26.COV2.S vaccine versus placebo. This TCR was recovered from a person between 18 and 60 years old who received the Ad26.COV2.S COVID-19 vaccine or a placebo. V and J are TRBV20-1 and TRBJ2-1; 7 nucleotides match TRBD2. CDR3 nucleotides: TGCAGTGCTAGTACGAGCGGGAAAGGGAATGAGCAGTTCTTC. Protein product: CSASTSGKGNEQFF.